This T cell receptor beta chain was captured in a study of T-cell memory formation after mild COVID-19. Study-wide background: Clusters of TCRs were largely donor specific. The study's findings and limits: CD8+ contracting clones occupied EMRA, while CD4+ ones occupied mainly CM and EM.

This clonotype has more than one count but fewer than ten. Its antigen remains unidentified. TCRdb used MiXCR to reprocess the 5' RACE reads, holding one entry per CDR3 protein. The profile shows around 340,000 distinct CDR3 sequences, more than 15% of them singletons. This CDR3 has 13 amino acids. The V and J ends lost 4 bases and 2 bases respectively, with 9 bases between them. From germline, CDR1 is SGHRS and CDR2 YFSETQ. V is TRBV5-1 and J is TRBJ1-1; D uncertain. The source of this sequence is a man younger than 35 who had mild COVID-19 (a few samples of this study predate the infection). Cell type and time point are not known. The specimen was PBMCs or a T cell subset sorted from them (not recorded which). CDR3 in amino acids: CASSVLPNTEAFF. The CDR3 bases are TGCGCCAGCAGCGTTCTACCTAACACTGAAGCTTTCTTT. Complete variable domain (other parts from reference TRBV5-1 and TRBJ1-1): KAGVTQTPRYLIKTRGQQVTLSCSPISGHRSVSWYQQTPGQGLQFLFEYFSETQRNKGNFPGRFSGRQFSNSRSEMNVSTLELGDSALYLCASSVLPNTEAFFGQGTRLTVV.